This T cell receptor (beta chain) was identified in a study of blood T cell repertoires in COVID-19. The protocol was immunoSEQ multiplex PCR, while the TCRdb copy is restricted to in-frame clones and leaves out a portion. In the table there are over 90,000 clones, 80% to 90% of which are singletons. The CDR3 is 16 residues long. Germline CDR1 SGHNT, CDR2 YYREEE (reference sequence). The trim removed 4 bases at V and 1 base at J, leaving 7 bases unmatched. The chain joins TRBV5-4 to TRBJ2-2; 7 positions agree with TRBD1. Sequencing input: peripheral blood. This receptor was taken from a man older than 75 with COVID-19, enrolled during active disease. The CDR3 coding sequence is TGTGCCAGCAGCCCCGCCGGGACAGTGAACACCGGGGAGCTGTTTTTT. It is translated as CASSPAGTVNTGELFF.